The sequence of this T cell receptor (beta chain) was determined in a study of T cell responses to AZD1222 COVID-19 vaccine. The length of the CDR3 is 16 residues. Germline V gene data show CDR1 as SGHRS and CDR2 as YFSETQ. V was trimmed by 3 bases and J by 9 bases, leaving 22 bases between them. Regarding the study as a whole: The donor group comprised mostly white British people and more females; the analysis possibly underestimated clonal diversity. Sampling captured repertoires only after the peak T cell response.

As concerns this clone: Its antigen is not identified.

Only in-frame clones appear in the TCRdb table, and some are missing; sequencing was by immunoSEQ multiplex PCR. The sample carries about 120,000 clones, over 75% recorded once. Sequenced here: peripheral blood, sampled 28 days after the second dose of the MenACWY control vaccine. The chain has TRBV5-1 and TRBJ2-1, with D possibly TRBD2 on 5 matching bases. The clonotype was recovered from an adult who received the MenACWY meningococcal vaccine as a control. The CDR3 DNA reads TGCGCCAGCAGCTCGTCCTTTGACCCGACCCGGGGTGAGCAGTTCTTC. Translating it yields CASSSSFDPTRGEQFF. Filled out from reference TRBV5-1 and TRBJ2-1, the complete variable domain reads KAGVTQTPRYLIKTRGQQVTLSCSPISGHRSVSWYQQTPGQGLQFLFEYFSETQRNKGNFPGRFSGRQFSNSRSEMNVSTLELGDSALYLCASSSSFDPTRGEQFFGPGTRLTVL.